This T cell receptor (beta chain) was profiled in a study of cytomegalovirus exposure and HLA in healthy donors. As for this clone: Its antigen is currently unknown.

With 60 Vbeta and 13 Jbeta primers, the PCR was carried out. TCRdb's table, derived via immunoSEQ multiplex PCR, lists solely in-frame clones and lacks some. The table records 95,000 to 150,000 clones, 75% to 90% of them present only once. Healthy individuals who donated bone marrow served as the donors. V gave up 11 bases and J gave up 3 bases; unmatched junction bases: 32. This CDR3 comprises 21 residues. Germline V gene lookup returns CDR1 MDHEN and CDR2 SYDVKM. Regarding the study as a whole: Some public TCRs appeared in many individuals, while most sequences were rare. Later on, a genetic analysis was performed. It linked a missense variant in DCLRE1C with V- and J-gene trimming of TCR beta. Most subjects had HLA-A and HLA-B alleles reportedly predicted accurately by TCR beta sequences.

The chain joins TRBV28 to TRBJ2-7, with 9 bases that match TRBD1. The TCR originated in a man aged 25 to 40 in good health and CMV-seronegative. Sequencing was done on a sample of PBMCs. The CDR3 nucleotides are TGTGCCGTAAGGACCGGGACAGGGACTTTAGTGGGTAGTTCGGGCCTCTACGAGCAGTACTTC. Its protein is CAVRTGTGTLVGSSGLYEQYF.